This paragraph covers one TCR beta chain sequence. This specimen comes from a study of blood T cell repertoires in COVID-19. Study in general: Samples representing acute and convalescent COVID-19 were sourced from the United States, Italy and Spain. The cDNA or gDNA used as material had been derived from T cells, B-cell-depleted T cells, or PBMCs.

In the authors' methods: Estimated nucleated cell counts came from reference gene primer amplification. Assay used: immunoSEQ multiplex PCR; TCRdb lists only in-frame clones, some missing. The DNA gave D and trimming, while V, J and clone size come from that table. The data contain 150,000 or so clones, about 86% of them seen just once; the ten biggest clones take up 25% to 35%. The CDR3 extends over 13 amino acids. The germline gives CDR1 ENHRY, CDR2 SYGVKD. V shed 0 bases and J shed 6 bases, with 9 bases lying between them. The V and J genes are TRBV10-3 and TRBJ2-7; tentatively, D is TRBD2 (6 bases). Sequenced material: peripheral blood. The clonotype was recovered from an older woman with acute or convalescent COVID-19. CDR3 in DNA: TGTGCCATCAGTGAGTCGTGGGGAGGCGAGCAGTACGTC. Protein sequence: CAISESWGGEQYV.